This T cell receptor (beta chain) emerged from a study of naive and memory T cell subsets. General observations from the study: Naive repertoires, especially CD8, held a few larger clonotypes, possibly memory cells re-expressing CD45RA. Over 95% of naive TCR sequences appeared only once, unlike memory subsets.

The CDR3 has 15 residues. The V and J ends lost 0 bases and 5 bases respectively, with 15 bases between them. Germline V gene data show CDR1 as SGHRS and CDR2 as YFSETQ. This clonotype turned up a few times. Its specificity is unknown. Both TRBC1 and TRBC2 were covered by a beta constant-region primer of two equimolar oligonucleotides. TCRdb re-derived calls from the UMI-ligation and nested PCR reads in MiXCR, one entry per CDR3 protein. The repertoire holds 140,000 to 150,000 distinct CDR3 sequences, with about 17% as singletons. Sequential positive selection took CD4 T cells first, then CD8 T cells. Cells stained for CD3, CD4, CD8, CD45RA, CD27 and viability were sorted into four CD45RA/CD27 subsets.

The receptor was isolated from a human donor in good health. Sequenced: naive CD4+ T cells from blood. This rearrangement joins TRBV5-1 to TRBJ2-7, with D hard to call. As DNA, the CDR3 is TGCGCCAGCAGCTTGGTCGTAGGCGGTTCTAACGAGCAGTACTTC. It encodes CASSLVVGGSNEQYF.